Listed here are 9 T cell receptor beta chains from one sample, sequenced in a study of OX40 agonist ivuxolimab in advanced cancers. The table came from immunoSEQ multiplex PCR; TCRdb's copy has only in-frame clones and leaves some out. The sample consists of tens of thousands of clones, approximately 80% of them appearing once. The material was CD4+ or CD8+ T cells sorted from blood, obtained in a trial of the OX40 agonist ivuxolimab. The source is an adult with an advanced solid tumor such as melanoma, head and neck, liver or kidney cancer.

The V and J genes are TRBV28 and TRBJ1-2; a possible D gene is TRBD1 (5 bases). The CDR3 has 13 amino acids. V lost 2 bases and J 8 bases, leaving 12 bases between the germline ends. The V gene's germline CDR1 is MDHEN and CDR2 SYDVKM. CDR3: CASSLGNRKGYTF. The CDR3 DNA reads as TGTGCCAGCAGTTTAGGGAACAGGAAGGGCTACACCTTC.

This chain links TRBV27 with TRBJ1-3; possible D gene TRBD1, 6 bases. Germline values: CDR1 MNHEY, CDR2 SMNVEV (reference sequence). The CDR3 loop spans 13 amino acids. V shed 5 bases and J shed 3 bases, with 8 bases lying between them. CDR3 nucleotides: TGTGCCAGCAGTCGAGGGGGTGGAAACACCATATATTTT. It is translated as CASSRGGGNTIYF.

The V and J genes are TRBV2 and TRBJ2-7, with D perhaps being TRBD1 or TRBD2 (5 bases each). The germline V gene encodes CDR1 SNHLY and CDR2 FYNNEI. V lost 6 bases and J lost 4, with 19 bases in between. CDR3 size: 15 residues. CDR3 bases: TGTGCCAGCAGCCGCGAGAGGGGATCCCGGTACGAGCAGTACTTC. Its protein is CASSRERGSRYEQYF.

V is TRBV5-6 and J is TRBJ2-3, with D possibly being TRBD2 (6 bases). Germline CDR1 and CDR2: SGHDT and YYEEEE. Trimming pared 2 bases from V and 2 bases from J, leaving 12 bases between. The CDR3 covers 15 residues. The CDR3 sequence: CASSLLDYDTDTQYF. The CDR3, as DNA: TGTGCCAGCAGCTTACTGGACTATGACACAGATACGCAGTATTTT.

The chain couples TRBV15 to TRBJ2-4; D gene uncertain. Between the trimmed V and J ends, which lost 1 base and 0 bases, there was a span of 7 bases. This CDR3 comprises 15 residues. The germline V gene has CDR1 LNHNV and CDR2 YYDKDF (reference sequence). Written as DNA, the CDR3 is TGTGCCACCAGCAGAGGGTCAGAAGCCAAAAACATTCAGTACTTC. Its protein is CATSRGSEAKNIQYF.

This chain joins TRBV7-2 and TRBJ1-2; 9 nucleotides match TRBD1. The CDR3 length is 15 residues. Germline values: CDR1 SGHTA, CDR2 FQGNSA. V trimming: 5 bases; J trimming: 4 bases; junction bases outside the gene matches: 8. In nucleotides, the CDR3 is TGTGCCAGCAGCCCCGGGACAGGGTGGAGCTATGGCTACACCTTC. Translation gives CASSPGTGWSYGYTF. Supplemented by reference TRBV7-2 and TRBJ1-2, the full variable domain reads GAGVSQSPSNKVTEKGKDVELRCDPISGHTALYWYRQSLGQGLEFLIYFQGNSAPDKSGLPSDRFSAERTGGSVSTLTIQRTQQEDSAVYLCASSPGTGWSYGYTFGSGTRLTVV.

The V call is TRBV2, the J call TRBJ2-2; 12 bases align to TRBD2. This CDR3 is 15 amino acids long. V was pared by 7 bases and J by 6 bases, with 6 bases of the junction left unmatched. The germline gives CDR1 SNHLY, CDR2 FYNNEI. CDR3 region: CASKTTSGSPGELFF. DNA of the CDR3: TGTGCCAGCAAGACGACTAGCGGGAGTCCCGGGGAGCTGTTTTTT. Together with reference TRBV2 and TRBJ2-2, the CDR3 gives the full variable domain: EPEVTQTPSHQVTQMGQEVILRCVPISNHLYFYWYRQILGQKVEFLVSFYNNEISEKSEIFDDQFSVERPDGSNFTLKIRSTKLEDSAMYFCASKTTSGSPGELFFGEGSRLTVL.

The chain couples TRBV9 to TRBJ2-7, with 8 bases aligning to TRBD1. The ends lost 3 bases at V and 2 bases at J; junction bases unmatched: 4. Germline V gene sequence: CDR1 SGDLS, CDR2 YYNGEE. The CDR3 contains 14 residues. The CDR3 region has the DNA TGTGCCAGCAGCGCGGGACAGGAGACCTACGAGCAGTACTTC. It specifies CASSAGQETYEQYF.

This chain uses TRBV10-2 with TRBJ2-7; 10 bases match TRBD2. Germline CDR1 reads WSHSY; CDR2 reads SAAADI. There are 13 residues in the CDR3. Trimming took 6 bases from V and 3 from J; bases not matched to a gene: 2. DNA of the CDR3: TGCGCCAGCAGGGCTAGCGGGAGCTACGAGCAGTACTTC. Its translation is CASRASGSYEQYF.